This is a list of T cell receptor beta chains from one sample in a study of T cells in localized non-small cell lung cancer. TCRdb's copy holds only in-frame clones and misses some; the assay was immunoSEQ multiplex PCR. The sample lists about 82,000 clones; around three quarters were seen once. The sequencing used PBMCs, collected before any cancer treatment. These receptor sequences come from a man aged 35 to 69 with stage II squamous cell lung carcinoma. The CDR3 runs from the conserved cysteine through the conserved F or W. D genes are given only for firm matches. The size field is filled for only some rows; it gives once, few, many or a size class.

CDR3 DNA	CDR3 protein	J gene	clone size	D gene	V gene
TGTGCCAGCAGGAACTATGGCTACACCTTC	CASRNYGYTF	TRBJ1-2	few	-	TRBV2
TGTGCCAGCAGTGAAGTGTATGAGCAGTTCTTC	CASSEVYEQFF	TRBJ2-1	-	-	TRBV2
TGTGCCAGCAGCGCTCCCGGAGGCTCTGGGGCCAACGTCCTGACTTTC	CASSAPGGSGANVLTF	TRBJ2-6	-	-	TRBV9
TGTGCCAGCAGCGTTGGGCCCGGGCATAACACTGAAGCTTTCTTT	CASSVGPGHNTEAFF	TRBJ1-1	-	-	TRBV9
TGCGCCAGCAGCTTGGCTCGCGGTTCCTACAATGAGCAGTTCTTC	CASSLARGSYNEQFF	TRBJ2-1	-	-	TRBV5-1
TGTGCCAGCAGTGAAAGGGAAGGGCAGGTAACAGATACGCAGTATTTT	CASSEREGQVTDTQYF	TRBJ2-3	-	-	TRBV6-1
TGCGCCAGCAGCCCCTCGGCAACAGGGGCTGGAAACACCATATATTTT	CASSPSATGAGNTIYF	TRBJ1-3	-	TRBD1	TRBV4-3
TGTGCCAGCAGGCACATACAGGGGCTCCCTTCCTACGAGCAGTACTTC	CASRHIQGLPSYEQYF	TRBJ2-7	once	TRBD1	TRBV6-6
TGTGCCAGCAGCTTAAGAACAGGGGATCAAGAGACCCAGTACTTC	CASSLRTGDQETQYF	TRBJ2-5	-	TRBD1	TRBV7-3
TGTGCCAGCAGTTCTGCGGGGCGGGGACTTAATTCACCCCTCCACTTT	CASSSAGRGLNSPLHF	TRBJ1-6	-	-	TRBV28
TGTGCCAGCAGCCTGAATCAGGGGGCCGAGGGCTACACCTTC	CASSLNQGAEGYTF	TRBJ1-2	-	TRBD1	TRBV7-8
TGTGCCAGCAGTGAAGTTTTACGGGGGGAAGCTTTCTTT	CASSEVLRGEAFF	TRBJ1-1	-	-	TRBV6-1
TGTGCCAGTTCCAGCGGGGGTACCGGGGAGCTGTTTTTT	CASSSGGTGELFF	TRBJ2-2	-	TRBD2	TRBV25-1
TGTGCCAGCAGCCAGGCGACAGGGGGATATCAGCCCCAGCATTTT	CASSQATGGYQPQHF	TRBJ1-5	once	TRBD1	TRBV28
TGTGCCAGCAGTAACCGACAGGGGACGGCAAGAGGAGCTTTCTTT	CASSNRQGTARGAFF	TRBJ1-1	-	TRBD1	TRBV27
TGTGCCAGCAGCACTTGGGGGATAGACACAGATACGCAGTATTTT	CASSTWGIDTDTQYF	TRBJ2-3	-	-	TRBV2
TGTGCCAGCAGCCCAATTCCGGGACAGGGCTACAATCAGCCCCAGCATTTT	CASSPIPGQGYNQPQHF	TRBJ1-5	-	TRBD1	TRBV7-9
TGCGCCAGCAGTGGCGGGACAGGCGCAGCTGAAAAACTGTTTTTT	CASSGGTGAAEKLFF	TRBJ1-4	once	TRBD1	TRBV5-1
TGTGCCAGCAGCTCTGGGACTCCGTCGACTGGCTACACCTTC	CASSSGTPSTGYTF	TRBJ1-2	-	-	TRBV7-6
TGTGCCAGCAGTTCCCAAAGACGTACTGATACGCAGTATTTT	CASSSQRRTDTQYF	TRBJ2-3	-	-	TRBV27
TGTGCCAGTAGTATACCGGGGGGAGCTTACTATGGCTACACCTTC	CASSIPGGAYYGYTF	TRBJ1-2	-	-	TRBV19
TGTGCCAGCAGCCCCGAAAGGGGCGACGAAGGTCCTCTACTATATGGCTACACCTTC	CASSPERGDEGPLLYGYTF	TRBJ1-2	-	-	TRBV28
TGCGCCAGCAGCCAAGATGGGAACCTCTTTTACAATGAGCAGTTCTTC	CASSQDGNLFYNEQFF	TRBJ2-1	-	-	TRBV4-1
TGTGCCAGCAGCGACGGAGCGGGGGGGCCGTATGGGACCCAGTACTTC	CASSDGAGGPYGTQYF	TRBJ2-5	few	TRBD2	TRBV7-2
TGTGCCAGCACCAAGTTGAGAGACACCACCTACGAGCAGTACTTC	CASTKLRDTTYEQYF	TRBJ2-7	-	-	TRBV28
TGCGCCAGCAGCCAGAGGGTGGGAACCCGGACGAGTCGGGGCTACACCTTC	CASSQRVGTRTSRGYTF	TRBJ1-2	-	-	TRBV4-1
TGTGCCAGCAGCGCAGGACAGGGGAACTACAATGAGCAGTTCTTC	CASSAGQGNYNEQFF	TRBJ2-1	-	TRBD1	TRBV5-6
TGTGCCAGCAGTTCCTCCGGGGCCGACGGAGAGACCCAGTACTTC	CASSSSGADGETQYF	TRBJ2-5	-	-	TRBV6-5
TGTGCCAGCAGTTTTAAGGGGGCGCTTAATCAGCCCCAGCATTTT	CASSFKGALNQPQHF	TRBJ1-5	-	TRBD1	TRBV28
TGTGCCAGCAGCTCTGGGACAGGGGGCATCACCGGGGAGCTGTTTTTT	CASSSGTGGITGELFF	TRBJ2-2	-	TRBD1	TRBV7-9
TGTGCCAGCAGCATTACGACAGGGGTCAATGGTGAGCCCCAGCATTTT	CASSITTGVNGEPQHF	TRBJ1-5	-	TRBD1	TRBV5-5
TGCAGCGGGAGGGACAGTGAAAAACTGTTTTTT	CSGRDSEKLFF	TRBJ1-4	-	TRBD1	TRBV29-1
TGCAGCGTTGAAGTGGGGTTTTTCGGCGGGAGATACAATGAGCAGTTCTTC	CSVEVGFFGGRYNEQFF	TRBJ2-1	-	TRBD2	TRBV29-1
TGTGCCAGTAGGGACTACAGGGGACATAATTCACCCCTCCACTTT	CASRDYRGHNSPLHF	TRBJ1-6	-	TRBD1	TRBV19
TGTGCCAGCAGCTTAGCCAGGGCGGGCGGAGAGACCCAGTACTTC	CASSLARAGGETQYF	TRBJ2-5	-	-	TRBV7-2
TGTGCCAGCTCTACCGAGGGGGCATCTAATGAAAAACTGTTTTTT	CASSTEGASNEKLFF	TRBJ1-4	-	TRBD1	TRBV18
TGCGCCAGCAGCTTAGCGGGAGGGCGTTCAGATACGCAGTATTTT	CASSLAGGRSDTQYF	TRBJ2-3	-	TRBD2	TRBV5-1